This TCR beta chain was documented in a study of shared clonotypes between healthy human individuals. V trimming: 2 bases; J trimming: 7 bases; junction bases outside the gene matches: 8. Germline CDR1 and CDR2: SGHNT and YENEEA. The CDR3 contains 16 residues. Naive CD8 cells, CD45RO-negative and positively selected for CCR7, excluded terminally differentiated effector memory CD45RA+ cells. Findings and limits, study-wide: Despite large depth, sorted-subset datasets appeared incompletely sequenced. It was the non-shared clonotypes that had lower generation probabilities than clonotypes shared by all four donors.

Genomic DNA belonging to each subset was distributed in equal measure over several immunoSEQ plates. Original data processing: Sequence data from immunoSEQ were junction-only and lacked quality scores; consequently, filtering differed. Repertoires were generated with immunoSEQ multiplex PCR, while TCRdb's copy carries only in-frame clones and drops some. V and J calls and clone size follow that table, whereas D and trimming were derived from the DNA. This sample carries about 580,000 clones, roughly 98% of them seen once, and the ten largest clones take roughly 0.29%. Only one count was recorded for this clone. Its antigen is unidentified.

The genes are TRBV11-3 and TRBJ2-2; 9 bases map to TRBD2. The receptor comes from a man younger than 40 in good health. Material for sequencing was naive CD8+ T cells sorted from blood. The CDR3 DNA follows: TGTGCCAGCAGCTTAAGAGCGGGAGGATCGGGCGGGGAGCTGTTTTTT. As protein: CASSLRAGGSGGELFF.